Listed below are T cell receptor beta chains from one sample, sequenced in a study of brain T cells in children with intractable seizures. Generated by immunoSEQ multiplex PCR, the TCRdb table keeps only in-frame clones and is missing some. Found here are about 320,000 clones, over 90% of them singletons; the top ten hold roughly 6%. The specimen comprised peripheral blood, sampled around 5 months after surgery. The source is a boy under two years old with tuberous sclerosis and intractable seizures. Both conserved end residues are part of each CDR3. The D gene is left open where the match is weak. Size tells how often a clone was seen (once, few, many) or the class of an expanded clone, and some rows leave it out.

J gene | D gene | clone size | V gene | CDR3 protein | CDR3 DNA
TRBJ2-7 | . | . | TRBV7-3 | CASSLPAQGSEQYF | TGTGCCAGCAGCTTACCGGCCCAGGGTTCCGAGCAGTACTTC
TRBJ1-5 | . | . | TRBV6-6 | CASSRTGIDHSNQPQHF | TGTGCCAGCAGTCGCACAGGGATAGATCACAGCAATCAGCCCCAGCATTTT
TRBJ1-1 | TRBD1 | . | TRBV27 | CASTGGTAEAFF | TGTGCCAGCACCGGAGGGACAGCTGAAGCTTTCTTT
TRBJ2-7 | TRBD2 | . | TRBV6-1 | CASSEVTSGRVNEQYF | TGTGCCAGCAGTGAAGTGACTAGCGGGAGGGTCAACGAGCAGTACTTC
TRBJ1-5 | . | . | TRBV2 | CASSPTTGGEQPQHF | TGTGCCAGCAGTCCGACGACAGGAGGGGAACAGCCCCAGCATTTT
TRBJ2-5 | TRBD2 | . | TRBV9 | CASSLSGGAGETQYF | TGTGCCAGCAGCTTAAGCGGGGGGGCCGGGGAGACCCAGTACTTC
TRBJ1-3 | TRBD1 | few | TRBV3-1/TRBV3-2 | CASSQETRDRVSGNTIYF | TGTGCCAGCAGCCAAGAGACCCGGGACAGGGTATCCGGAAACACCATATATTTT
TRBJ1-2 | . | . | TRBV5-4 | CASSFTGKGYGYTF | TGTGCCAGCAGCTTTACGGGGAAAGGCTATGGCTACACCTTC
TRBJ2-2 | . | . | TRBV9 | CASSVVGGTGELFF | TGTGCCAGCAGCGTAGTAGGGGGCACCGGGGAGCTGTTTTTT
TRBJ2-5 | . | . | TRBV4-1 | CASSQERRQGGTQYF | TGCGCCAGCAGCCAAGAACGGCGTCAGGGTGGGACCCAGTACTTC
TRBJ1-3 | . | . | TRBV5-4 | CASSLAGGHTIYF | TGTGCCAGCAGCTTGGCCGGGGGACACACCATATATTTT
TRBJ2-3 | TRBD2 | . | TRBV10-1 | CASSEQSGRQDTQYF | TGCGCCAGCAGTGAGCAAAGCGGGAGACAAGATACGCAGTATTTT
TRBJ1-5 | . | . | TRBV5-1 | CASSLEPNNQPQHF | TGCGCCAGCAGCTTGGAACCTAATAATCAGCCCCAGCATTTT
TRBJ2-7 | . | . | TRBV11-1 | CASSLGGVGYEQYF | TGTGCCAGCAGCTTAGGGGGGGTTGGCTACGAGCAGTACTTC
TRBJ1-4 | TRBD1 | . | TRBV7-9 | CASSLFPSVTGDEKLFF | TGTGCCAGCAGCTTATTTCCCTCGGTGACAGGGGATGAAAAACTGTTTTTT
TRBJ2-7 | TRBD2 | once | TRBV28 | CASSFVAGGGPHYEQYF | TGTGCCAGCAGTTTCGTCGCTGGCGGGGGGCCTCACTACGAGCAGTACTTC